This T cell receptor (beta chain) appears in the sequencing data of a study of T cells in Graves' hyperthyroidism and ophthalmopathy. Study conclusions and caveats: Also found in blood were most expanded thyroid clonotypes above 0.001.

Amplification targeted TCR beta CDR3 regions from RNA transcripts. In the first-round RT-PCR of the TCR CDR3, the HTBI primer set was used. TCRdb itself ran the multiplex PCR reads through MiXCR, one entry per CDR3 protein. The repertoire has under 350,000 distinct CDR3 sequences, 18% of them found once; the top ten carry approximately 54%. This clonotype came up many times. Its antigen is currently unknown. CDR1 and CDR2 from the germline V gene are GTSNPN and SVGIG (reference sequence). V lost 4 bases to trimming and J lost 1 base; unmatched junction nucleotides: 13. This CDR3 is 17 amino acids long. For Graves' hyperthyroidism to be stable, ophthalmopathy could not progress within 18 months.

This sequence was found in a woman aged 45-65 years with Graves' hyperthyroidism. The specimen was blood. This chain links TRBV30 with TRBJ2-3; 8 bases align to TRBD2. CDR3 amino acids: CAWIPSGSLFCTDTQYF. In DNA form, the CDR3 reads TGTGCCTGGATACCGAGCGGGAGCCTCTTTTGCACAGATACGCAGTATTTT.